The source of this T cell receptor beta chain is a study of T cell responses to AZD1222 COVID-19 vaccine. Findings and limits, study-wide: Elevations in Spike-specific TCR breadth and depth followed administration of two AZD1222 doses. In all cases, repertoires were sampled only after the peak T cell response.

With regard to this clone: Its matching antigen is unknown.

Sequencing was performed with immunoSEQ multiplex PCR; in TCRdb, only in-frame clones are kept and a portion is missing. Altogether roughly 140,000 clones are present, around 94% being singletons, with the ten largest covering about a tenth. Germline CDR1 is SGHTS and CDR2 is YDEGEE. The CDR3 is 17 residues long. V lost 4 bases and J lost 0; bases outside the gene matches: 11. The input for sequencing was peripheral blood, taken 28 days after the second AZD1222 dose. The clonotype originates from an adult who received the AZD1222 COVID-19 vaccine. The gene calls are TRBV5-8 and TRBJ2-5; 8 positions agree with TRBD1. In DNA form, the CDR3 reads TGTGCCAGCAGCCAAACTTCCGGGACAGGATACCAAGAGACCCAGTACTTC. The encoded protein is CASSQTSGTGYQETQYF.